Listed here is a single T cell receptor (beta chain). No antigen is known for it. One junction end disagrees with the germline gene, perhaps due to a read error. The germline gives CDR1 SGHTA, CDR2 FQGNSA. There are 16 residues in the CDR3. This specimen belongs to a study of T cell responses to AZD1222 COVID-19 vaccine. Findings and caveats of the study: Among vaccine-associated CD4 TCRs, coverage spanned spike, with dominance at 160-218 and 743-854.

Profiled with immunoSEQ multiplex PCR; TCRdb holds only in-frame clones, not every one. This table holds tens of thousands of clones, more than 85% found once. Sample: peripheral blood, taken 28 days after the second AZD1222 dose. This rearrangement joins TRBV7-2 to TRBJ2-1; 7 positions agree with TRBD2. The receptor was derived from an adult who received the AZD1222 COVID-19 vaccine. CDR3 sequence reads: CANSLFSGESYNEQFF. In nucleotides, the CDR3 is TGTGCCAACAGCTTATTCAGCGGGGAGAGCTACAATGAGCAGTTCTTC.